The TCR beta chain under discussion was sequenced for a study of T cells in Graves' hyperthyroidism and ophthalmopathy. Regarding the study as a whole: Onset of ophthalmopathy came a median about 6.5 months after the model predicted it. Stable hyperthyroidism and ophthalmopathy were separated using 13 V-J signatures.

The PBMCs were sourced from fresh peripheral blood (about 10 ml). What was amplified from RNA transcripts were TCR beta CDR3 regions. The TCR CDR3 first-round RT-PCR relied on the HTBI primer set. Using its own MiXCR run on the multiplex PCR reads, TCRdb lists one record per CDR3 protein. The data contain 550,000 to 800,000 distinct CDR3 sequences, 15% to 20% of them singletons. Details on this clonotype: What it binds is not known.

The TCR sequence derives from a man aged 45 to 65 with Graves' hyperthyroidism. Sequencing used blood.

Here the CDR3 DNA reads TGCGCCAGCAGCCAAGCTACGGGACTCTACTACGAGCAGTACTTC. It translates to CASSQATGLYYEQYF. The rearrangement joins TRBV4-1 to TRBJ2-7; possibly TRBD2 for D (6 bases). This CDR3 has 15 amino acids. The germline V gene has CDR1 MGHRA and CDR2 YSYEKL. V was cut by 1 base and J by 3 bases, with 13 bases left in between.